One and the same sample provided the 3 T cell receptor beta chains below, sequenced in a study of T cell repertoires in cytomegalovirus infection. Using its own MiXCR run on the reads, TCRdb lists one record per CDR3 protein. In the table there are roughly 500,000 distinct CDR3 sequences, 16% of which are singletons. The sample consisted of CD8+ T cells from PBMCs. Every receptor here comes from a human donor in good health (CMV status not recorded). Some clones in this sample may be carry-over from other donors' samples.

J is TRBJ2-3 and V is TRBV6-5; a possible D gene is TRBD1 (5 bases). The germline V and J ends were trimmed by 1 base and 5 bases, with 10 bases remaining between them. The CDR3 is 14 amino acids. CDR1 MNHEY and CDR2 SVGAGI come from the germline V gene. The CDR3 nucleotides are TGTGCCAGCAGTTACTTAGGGGCCCTAGATACGCAGTATTTT. Its translation is CASSYLGALDTQYF.

This chain's CDR3 is CASSDSRQGTDTQYF. The CDR3, as DNA: TGTGCCAGCAGTGATAGCCGACAGGGTACAGATACGCAGTATTTT. V usage is TRBV2 and J usage is TRBJ2-3; 7 nucleotides agree with TRBD1. V trimming: 3 bases; J trimming: 3 bases; junction bases outside the gene matches: 6. The CDR3 is made up of 15 amino acids. Germline CDR1 SNHLY, CDR2 FYNNEI. The variable domain in full, with the rest retrieved from reference TRBV2 and TRBJ2-3, is EPEVTQTPSHQVTQMGQEVILRCVPISNHLYFYWYRQILGQKVEFLVSFYNNEISEKSEIFDDQFSVERPDGSNFTLKIRSTKLEDSAMYFCASSDSRQGTDTQYFGPGTRLTVL.

This clonotype has just a few counts. The V and J genes are TRBV14 and TRBJ2-6; D possibly corresponds to TRBD2 (6 bases). V gave up 0 bases and J gave up 2 bases, with 11 bases separating them. The CDR3 totals 17 residues. From germline, CDR1 is SGHDN and CDR2 FVKESK. The chain's CDR3 is CASSQDRRAPGANVLTF. In DNA, the CDR3 is TGTGCCAGCAGCCAAGATCGGAGGGCTCCTGGGGCCAACGTCCTGACTTTC.